This entry is about one T cell receptor beta chain. Its antigen has not been determined. Base qualities are not at hand, and no much larger clone is one base apart. TCRbeta CDR3 regions were amplified from genomic DNA by means of the immunoSEQ Assay, a bias-controlled multiplex PCR. The original methods were these. Within the assay, amplification of reference gene primers was used to estimate how many nucleated cells each sample contained. To quantify the absolute abundance of each unique TCRbeta CDR3 rearrangement, sequence reads were collapsed and filtered. For each sample, productive Simpson clonality was calculated as the square root of Simpson's diversity index across productive rearrangements. In TCRdb, the immuneACCESS table is reduced to in-frame sequences with V and J assigned. These tables do not hold every clone; where another copy was compared, an unresolved V gene accounts for under half, and the others remain unexplained. V, J and clone size reflect that table, while D and trimming were determined from the DNA. A total of some 80,000 clones appear in this sample, about 88% of them only once. The ten largest clones capture around 9.9% of the sample.

CDR1 and CDR2, looked up from the germline V gene, are MNHEY and SVGAGI. Reading from cysteine to phenylalanine, the CDR3 counts 15 amino acids. The CDR3 DNA has 45 bases and is translated from base 1. V lost 2 bases and J lost 0 bases; the stretch between them is 9 bases long. The source of the sample is a study of blood T cell repertoires in COVID-19 (dated by TCRdb to 2018 to 2020). As for the study more broadly: Samples from collaborators originated in the United States, Italy and Spain and spanned both the acute and convalescent phases of COVID-19. The prospective study material was composed of cDNA or gDNA derived from T cells, B-cell-depleted T cells, or PBMCs. Deeply sampled blood TCRbeta repertoires from subjects exposed to, actively infected with, or recovered from COVID-19 were included in the dataset. The repertoires were released in a freely available public database meant as a resource for research on the immune response to SARS-CoV-2. Samples were obtained from the ongoing ImmuneRACE study (first 160 participants) and from some 1,300 subjects provided by 6 global collaborators. Nearly every sample came with metadata listing a de-identified subject ID, COVID-19 status, age in years and sex. Where available, HLA class I and class II types were taken from metadata supplied by the sample provider and were not determined by assay-based typing. What the study reported, not specific to this receptor: The quantity of clinical and demographic metadata differed by source and by participant and was supplied without curation.

One collaborating source in Seattle enrolled patients while the patients were actively infected and followed the patients over time throughout the course of disease. Each collaborating institution followed its own protocols to collect whole blood in K2EDTA tubes. For TCRbeta analysis, collaborators shipped samples as frozen whole blood, isolated PBMCs, or DNA extracted from either of those sample types. The chain uses TRBV6-5 and TRBJ2-3, with no D gene named confidently. The source of this sequence is a man between 60 and 70 years old with COVID-19, enrolled during active disease. The specimen was peripheral blood. The CDR3 region reads CASSYLVASTDTQYF. In nucleotides, the sequence is TGTGCCAGCAGTTACCTAGTTGCTAGCACAGATACGCAGTATTTT.